This entry concerns a single TCR beta chain. Unmatched junction bases numbered 11, after V lost 8 bases and J lost 4 bases. The CDR3 covers 15 residues. The germline CDR1 and CDR2 sequences are SNHLY and FYNNEI. The record originates from a study of CD8+ T cells in alopecia areata. Investigators isolated RNA and reverse transcribed it into cDNA to act as the sequencing template. Data came from immunoSEQ multiplex PCR; TCRdb stores just in-frame clones and leaves some out. The sample yields 110,000 to 150,000 clones, around 50% seen once. This sequence joins TRBV2 and TRBJ2-1, with 7 bases identical to TRBD2. The material sequenced was CD4+ T cells sorted from blood, taken at week 0. This sequence was found in a human donor with alopecia areata. The DNA of the CDR3 is TGTGCCAGCCGCGTGGGAGGGGTGACGTACAATGAGCAGTTCTTC. The encoded protein is CASRVGGVTYNEQFF. The full variable domain, in which reference TRBV2 and TRBJ2-1 provide the parts outside the CDR3, is EPEVTQTPSHQVTQMGQEVILRCVPISNHLYFYWYRQILGQKVEFLVSFYNNEISEKSEIFDDQFSVERPDGSNFTLKIRSTKLEDSAMYFCASRVGGVTYNEQFFGPGTRLTVL.